The 19 T cell receptor beta chains presented below share a single source sample, sequenced in a study of cytomegalovirus exposure and HLA in healthy donors. This PCR relied on a set of 60 Vbeta primers and 13 Jbeta primers. Sequencing used immunoSEQ multiplex PCR; TCRdb keeps in-frame clones, though not all of them. The sample lists 60,000 to 80,000 clones, 65% to 80% occurring once. The specimen sequenced was PBMCs. These receptors all stem from a woman aged 30 to 39 in good health and CMV-seronegative.

This clone was seen a handful of times. V gene TRBV5-6 combines with J gene TRBJ2-3; tentative D call: TRBD2 (6 bases). V lost 4 bases to trimming and J lost 0 bases, with 15 bases between them. Germline V gene lookup returns CDR1 SGHDT and CDR2 YYEEEE. The CDR3 runs 16 residues. CDR3 in amino acids: CASSAYRAGSTDTQYF. CDR3 bases: TGTGCCAGCAGCGCCTATAGGGCGGGGAGCACAGATACGCAGTATTTT.

The rearrangement joins TRBV4-3 to TRBJ1-2, with 11 bases aligning to TRBD1. This CDR3 region has 17 residues. Unmatched junction bases numbered 7, after V lost 0 bases and J lost 4 bases. Germline lookup yields CDR1 LGHNA and CDR2 YSLEER. The CDR3 DNA sequence: TGCGCCAGCAGCCAAGATGAGGGACAGGGGGACGTCTATGGCTACACCTTC. Translating gives CASSQDEGQGDVYGYTF.

The rearrangement uses TRBV19 and TRBJ2-3, with 9 bases fitting TRBD2. The CDR3 length is 14 residues. The germline V gene encodes CDR1 LNHDA and CDR2 SQIVND (reference sequence). The V segment lost 8 bases and the J segment 2 bases; nucleotides outside the gene matches: 5. For the CDR3, the DNA is TGTGCCAGTCGGACTAGCGACGACACAGATACGCAGTATTTT. Translation: CASRTSDDTDTQYF.

J is TRBJ2-1 and V is TRBV18; D unresolved. The CDR3 loop spans 13 amino acids. Trimming pared 0 bases from V and 12 bases from J, leaving 12 bases between. CDR1 and CDR2 from the germline V gene are KGHSH and LQKENI. DNA for the CDR3: TGTGCCAGCTCACCACCGGTTCAGGTCGGGCAGTTCTTC. Translated, it gives CASSPPVQVGQFF.

The V gene is TRBV10-3, the J gene TRBJ2-1, with 13 positions matching TRBD2. CDR3 length equals 16 residues. Germline lookup yields CDR1 ENHRY and CDR2 SYGVKD. V shed 4 bases, J shed 6 bases, and the junction held 6 bases outside the gene matches. This chain's CDR3 is CAISATGLAGLNEQFF. DNA of the CDR3: TGTGCCATCAGTGCTACGGGACTAGCGGGACTCAATGAGCAGTTCTTC.

The chain uses TRBV6-7 and TRBJ2-7; D may be TRBD2 (5 bases). TRBV6-7 is designated an ORF whose function remains uncertain. The CDR3 totals 17 residues. V was trimmed by 2 bases and J by 3 bases, leaving 20 bases between them. DNA of the CDR3: TGTGCCAGCAGTTACCATACCTGGACTTCCGGACTCTACGAGCAGTACGTC. Translation gives CASSYHTWTSGLYEQYV.

The chain is built from TRBV5-1 and TRBJ2-3; no firm D call. Per germline, CDR1 SGHRS and CDR2 YFSETQ. With 0 bases removed from V and 4 bases from J, the gap between germline ends came to 15 bases. The CDR3 extends over 16 amino acids. The CDR3 bases are TGCGCCAGCAGCTTGGCCCCCAGCGCGTCCGCAGATACGCAGTATTTT. Protein sequence: CASSLAPSASADTQYF.

The chain is built from TRBV5-6 and TRBJ1-4; D gene ambiguous. The V gene's germline CDR1 is SGHDT and CDR2 YYEEEE. The V gene lost 0 bases and the J gene lost 7 bases, with 7 bases spanning the gap. There are 13 residues in the CDR3. CDR3 DNA sequence: TGTGCCAGCAGCTTGGTAGGGAGTGAAAAACTGTTTTTT. As protein: CASSLVGSEKLFF.

The rearrangement links TRBV30 to TRBJ1-1, with D perhaps matching TRBD1 (5 bases). The CDR3 spans 10 residues. From germline, CDR1 is GTSNPN and CDR2 SVGIG (reference sequence). CDR3 nucleotide sequence: TGTGGGGGCGGGAGGACTGAAGCTTTCTTT. This translates into CGGGRTEAFF.

The chain couples TRBV4-2 to TRBJ1-5; D remains ambiguous. With 0 bases removed from V and 7 bases from J, the gap between germline ends came to 22 bases. CDR1 is LGHNA and CDR2 is YNFKEQ in the germline V gene. This CDR3 comprises 18 residues. CDR3 nucleotides: TGTGCCAGCAGCCAAGAGCTCCCCCTTCGAGGGAGTGGGCAGCCCCAGCATTTT. Protein product: CASSQELPLRGSGQPQHF.

J is TRBJ1-1 and V is TRBV4-1; 7 nucleotides agree with TRBD1. Unmatched junction bases numbered 9, after V lost 1 base and J lost 1 base. Germline values: CDR1 MGHRA, CDR2 YSYEKL. The CDR3 has 17 residues. The chain's CDR3 is CASSQGGAGGTNTEAFF. In DNA form, the CDR3 reads TGCGCCAGCAGCCAAGGAGGGGCAGGGGGAACGAACACTGAAGCTTTCTTT.

In its sample, this clone was seen once. The V gene is TRBV6-6, the J gene TRBJ1-3; D gene uncertain. V dropped 6 bases and J dropped 0 bases, with 12 bases sitting between them. The CDR3 has 15 residues. CDR1 and CDR2 from the germline V gene are MNHNY and SVGAGI (reference sequence). The CDR3 reads CASRPTTSSGNTIYF. Here the CDR3 DNA reads TGTGCCAGCAGGCCGACAACTAGCTCTGGAAACACCATATATTTT.

V usage is TRBV30 and J usage is TRBJ2-2, with D tentatively TRBD2 (5 bases). Between the trimmed V and J ends, which lost 1 base and 1 base, there was a span of 7 bases. Germline values: CDR1 GTSNPN, CDR2 SVGIG (reference sequence). The CDR3 runs 14 residues. The CDR3 protein is CAWSERKNTGELFF. The CDR3 nucleotides are TGTGCCTGGAGTGAGCGGAAGAACACCGGGGAGCTGTTTTTT.

The V call is TRBV6-5, the J call TRBJ2-2; 9 bases line up with TRBD2. With V trimmed by 5 bases and J by 5 bases, 6 bases remained unmatched. CDR3 size: 15 residues. Germline V gene sequence: CDR1 MNHEY, CDR2 SVGAGI. The CDR3 nucleotides are TGTGCCAGCAGTCAGGGACTAGCCGGGACCGGGGAGCTGTTTTTT. It translates to CASSQGLAGTGELFF.

This clone appeared once. The V gene is TRBV7-9, the J gene TRBJ1-1; the D is unclear. CDR3 length equals 12 residues. Deletions cut 3 bases from V and 2 bases from J, with 4 bases between. The germline V gene has CDR1 SEHNR and CDR2 FQNEAQ (reference sequence). CDR3 sequence: CASSLLNTEAFF. Here the CDR3 DNA reads TGTGCCAGCAGCTTGTTAAACACTGAAGCTTTCTTT.

About this clone itself: A read error may account for a junction end that differs from germline. This chain links TRBV7-9 with TRBJ2-5, with a tentative D call TRBD1 (5 bases). The CDR3 runs to 16 residues. Germline-derived CDR1 and CDR2 are SEHNR and FQNEAQ (reference sequence). This CDR3 reads CSSSLGAADYQETQYF. The CDR3 bases are TGTTCCAGCAGCTTAGGGGCAGCAGATTACCAAGAGACCCAGTACTTC.

This sequence joins TRBV27 and TRBJ2-3; 14 bases agree with TRBD2. The V segment lost 5 bases and the J segment 4 bases; nucleotides outside the gene matches: 5. The CDR3 consists of 16 residues. The germline gives CDR1 MNHEY, CDR2 SMNVEV (reference sequence). The CDR3 nucleotides read TGTGCCAGCAGTCTGGGGACTAGCGGGAGACCAGATACGCAGTATTTT. Translating it yields CASSLGTSGRPDTQYF.

The chain combines TRBV6-5 with TRBJ1-1; D is unclear. V was shortened by 6 bases and J by 6 bases, with 14 bases between the two germline ends. CDR1 and CDR2 (germline): MNHEY, SVGAGI. This CDR3 is 13 amino acids long. For the CDR3, the DNA is TGTGCCAGCAGATCCCAGGCACCCCCTGAAGCTTTCTTT. Translating it yields CASRSQAPPEAFF.

This chain links TRBV5-6 with TRBJ2-1, with TRBD2 identical over 9 bases. CDR3 length: 16 amino acids. Trimming cost V 0 bases and J 5 bases; bases outside gene matches: 6. Germline values: CDR1 SGHDT, CDR2 YYEEEE. The DNA for the CDR3 is TGTGCCAGCAGCTTGGCTGGTAGCGGGAGAAACAATGAGCAGTTCTTC. It specifies CASSLAGSGRNNEQFF.